This TCR beta chain was identified in a study of long-term antiretroviral therapy in people with HIV. At the level of the study: Collection of the earliest samples took place about a decade ahead of the 2015 immediate-ART recommendation.

Whole-study results and caveats: Specimen acquisition occurred between about 2004 and 2017, potentially under older ART regimens. ART adherence, viral resistance and therapy changes were not recorded. Pre-ART clonal expansion yielded clones that dominated the repertoire at all time points.

Germline V gives CDR1 SGHNT, CDR2 YYREEE (reference sequence). Trimming shortened V by 1 base and J by 5 bases, and 7 bases separated the two germline ends. The CDR3 covers 13 residues. Comments on this clone: Its antigen is not identified.

Assay version v3.0 of immunoSEQ was used, and it was run at survey level. The repertoire was sequenced with immunoSEQ multiplex PCR; TCRdb's copy has only in-frame clones and lacks some. The repertoire includes around 23,000 clones, 81% of them detected once, and about 5.6% sits in the top ten. V gene TRBV5-4 combines with J gene TRBJ2-1; D uncertain. This receptor was identified in a young man with HIV. The source material was unsorted PBMCs, sampled 4.4 years after starting antiretroviral therapy. CDR3 in amino acids: CASSLWFNNEQFF. The CDR3 nucleotides read TGTGCCAGCAGCTTGTGGTTTAACAATGAGCAGTTCTTC.